This T cell receptor (beta chain) comes out of a study of shared clonotypes between healthy human individuals (dated by TCRdb to about 2020). The study in broad terms: The cohort comprised a couple of women and a few men aged 18 to 49 years. For each donor, CD4 naive and CD4 memory were each run on three plates, CD8 naive on two plates, and CD8 memory on one plate. To estimate repertoire size and how much clonotypes are shared between individuals, the study performed deep sequencing of blood TCR repertoires from roughly five healthy adults. Libraries were prepared and TCR repertoires were sequenced by different laboratories using diverse techniques, in order to increase sequencing depth and limit assay-specific biases. Leukapheresis yielded between about 0.8 and 8.9 billion PBMCs per donor.

CDR1 and CDR2, per the germline V gene, are KGHSH and LQKENI. The V end loses 2 bases and the J end loses 4 bases, and a stretch of 9 bases separates them. Spanning cysteine to phenylalanine, the CDR3 consists of 14 amino acids. Only CDR3 DNA is held: 42 bases, read in frame from base 1. Beyond this particular receptor, the publication reports: Because the study included a small number of donors, the genetic and exposure-history diversity represented was limited. Even with the large sequencing depth, rarefaction of the sorted-subset datasets indicated that sequencing was incomplete. Estimated clonotype richness was generally larger for naive than for memory subsets. Sampling was restricted to blood, and TCR repertoires in tissue are likely to differ from TCR repertoires in blood. Sharing across a few donors was observed for approximately 5% of naive CD4, around 3.5% of naive CD8, 2% to 2.5% of memory CD4, and around 0.42% of memory CD8 clonotypes. Based on pairwise subsampling, the degree of clonotype sharing among donors was expected to be affected by sequencing depth. Compared with non-shared clonotypes, the clonotypes found in all four sorted-subset donors had higher generation probabilities.

A word on this clone: Which antigen it targets is not known. No much larger clone exists at a distance of one base, and base qualities are not known.

Using the deep immunoSEQ assay, multiplex PCR amplified TCR CDR3 regions from genomic DNA. Genomic DNA extracted from each cell subset was distributed evenly over all wells of several immunoSEQ 96-well plates, and each plate served as one replicate. For sorted subsets, each replicate PCR was loaded with 150 to 250 ng genomic DNA, equivalent to 30,000 to 35,000 T cell genomes. Purified libraries were measured with a Qubit 3.0 fluorometer, size-checked on a Bioanalyzer 2100, and measured again with the KAPA Library Quantification kit. Every immunoSEQ 96-well plate was sequenced on a separate single-read 150-cycle Illumina NextSeq 550 flow cell. The paper's processing steps were these. Because the immunoSEQ output held only junctional sequences and lacked quality scores, the filtering could not match the filtering applied to full-length reads. Sequences were annotated with PyIR, a Python wrapper for IgBLAST v1.9, and V/J genes and CDR3 were assigned using IMGT germline references. Reads were filtered out if the reads had weak V/J assignments (E-value above 1e-6), no CDR3, stop codons, out-of-frame junctions, or ambiguous translated residues. V3J clonotypes were defined by identical inferred V gene, J gene, and CDR3 amino acid sequence. Percentage overlap between repertoires was computed as shared unique clonotypes divided by the size of the smaller repertoire. Three approaches were used to assess repertoire richness: RTK rarefaction, the Chao1 estimator, and Recon v2.1 estimates of unobserved clonotypes. For all TCRbeta clonotypes obtained by the gDNA method from a few donors, generation probabilities were computed with OLGA. The table was pulled from immuneACCESS by TCRdb, which kept in-frame rearrangements only. Such tables lose some clones; where checked, under half of the loss comes from unresolved V genes, and the rest has no known cause. V and J calls and clone size follow that table, whereas D and trimming were derived from the DNA. This sample is represented by approximately 2.5 million clones; more than 90% of them were singletons. The ten top clones hold 0.13% to 0.15% of the sample.

Donors were healthy HIV-negative adults with no recently reported acute infections or vaccinations. Every donor was a Caucasian adult living in Nashville, Tennessee, USA. Magnetic negative selection was used to enrich CD4+ T cells, after which naive cells were positively selected on CD45RA and the negative fraction became the memory subset. Blood was obtained by leukapheresis, after which PBMCs were separated by Ficoll-Histopaque density gradient centrifugation and cryopreserved in liquid nitrogen vapor phase. Purity and quantity of every magnetically sorted T cell population were checked by analytical flow cytometry. From each sorted fraction, genomic DNA was isolated and quantified by UV absorbance on a Nanodrop 2000c.

The sequence joins TRBV18 to TRBJ2-1, with the D gene uncertain. Sequencing was carried out using naive CD4+ T cells sorted from blood. Interpreted using the paper, the cell subset or site label stands for: CD45RA+ positively selected. The sequence was obtained from a man younger than 35 in good health. The encoded CDR3 is CASSPGIRYNEQFF. The nucleotide sequence is TGTGCCAGCTCACCAGGAATACGTTACAATGAGCAGTTCTTC.